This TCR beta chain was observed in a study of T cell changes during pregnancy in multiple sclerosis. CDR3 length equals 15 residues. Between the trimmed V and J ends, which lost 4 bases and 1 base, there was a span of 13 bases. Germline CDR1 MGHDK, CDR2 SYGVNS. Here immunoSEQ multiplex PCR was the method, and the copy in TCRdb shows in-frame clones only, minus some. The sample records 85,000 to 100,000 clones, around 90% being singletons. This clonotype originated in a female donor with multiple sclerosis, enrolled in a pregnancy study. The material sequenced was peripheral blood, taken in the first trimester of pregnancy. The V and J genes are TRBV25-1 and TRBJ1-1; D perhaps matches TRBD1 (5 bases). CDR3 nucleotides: TGTGCCAGCAGTGGGGGGGGACTCCGGAACACTGAAGCTTTCTTT. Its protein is CASSGGGLRNTEAFF.